This T cell receptor (beta chain) derives from a study of T-cell reconstitution after alpha-beta-depleted transplantation in children. Study-wide findings and caveats: T-cell counts and diversity at one year following transplant were attributed mainly to newly produced T cells. Recipient T cells and thymic progenitors that survived gave rise to the high TCRbeta diversity observed at day 60 in some patients.

As it was prepared, the TCRbeta library received unique molecular identifiers. MiXCR, applied by TCRdb to the PCR reads, yields one record per CDR3 protein. This table has 6,500 to 10,000 distinct CDR3 sequences, roughly 15% appearing once. A note on this clonotype: Its antigen is unidentified.

The receptor comes from a girl under three years old who had a stem cell transplant for combined immunodeficiency, so the T cells may come from the graft donor. Sequenced material: PBMCs, mostly from graft donor cells, taken 60 days after TCRalphabeta/CD19-depleted stem cell transplant.

In DNA, the CDR3 is TGTGCCGGGCGGACCTACGAGCAGTACTTC. Translating it yields CAGRTYEQYF. This chain links TRBV21-1 with TRBJ2-7; the table's D call, TRBD1, has no DNA check behind it. TRBV21-1 is a pseudogene. The CDR3 totals 10 residues.